This entry is about one T cell receptor beta chain. The data belong to a study of OX40 agonist ivuxolimab in advanced cancers. Study context: The eligibility criteria allowed prior anti-PD-1, anti-PD-L1 or anti-CTLA-4 therapy, and about 40% had some. Three patients responded partially, comprising one with hepatocellular carcinoma and two with cutaneous melanoma.

Assay: immunoSEQ multiplex PCR; the TCRdb copy retains only in-frame clones and omits some. The data hold around 86,000 clones, with 89% observed a single time. The clonotype comes from an adult with an advanced solid tumor such as melanoma, head and neck, liver or kidney cancer. Material: CD4+ or CD8+ T cells sorted from blood, obtained in a trial of the OX40 agonist ivuxolimab.

The CDR3 nucleotides are TGTGCCAGCAGTGGTAACCCCGGACAGGGGGATTTCACAGATACGCAGTATTTT. Protein: CASSGNPGQGDFTDTQYF. This chain uses TRBV25-1 with TRBJ2-3; 10 bases fit TRBD1. V lost 4 bases, J lost 2 bases, and 12 bases stayed unmatched. The CDR3 covers 18 residues. Germline V lookup: CDR1 MGHDK, CDR2 SYGVNS. Full variable domain (rest looked up from reference TRBV25-1 and TRBJ2-3): EADIYQTPRYLVIGTGKKITLECSQTMGHDKMYWYQQDPGMELHLIHYSYGVNSTEKGDLSSESTVSRIRTEHFPLTLESARPSHTSQYLCASSGNPGQGDFTDTQYFGPGTRLTVL.